The rows below give T cell receptor beta chains drawn from one sample of a study of T-cell memory formation after mild COVID-19. In TCRdb, the 5' RACE reads were re-called with MiXCR into one record per CDR3 protein. The sample comprises 250,000 to 300,000 distinct CDR3 sequences, around 16% of which are singletons, and approximately 25% rests with the top ten. Input material: PBMCs or a T cell subset sorted from them (not recorded which). The receptor source for this set is a man aged 18 to 35 who had mild COVID-19 (a few samples of this study predate the infection). Cell type and time point are not known. Both conserved end residues are part of each CDR3. D genes are given only for firm matches. Clone size appears in some rows only: once, few, many, or a class for an expanded clone.

clone_size: few; d_call: NA; v_call: TRBV7-9; cdr3_aa: CASSPPGQIYGYTF
clone_size: few; d_call: TRBD2; v_call: TRBV29-1; cdr3_aa: CSVAGGSSYEQYF
clone_size: NA; d_call: TRBD1; v_call: TRBV7-9; cdr3_aa: CASSFGTGRDEKLFF
clone_size: NA; d_call: NA; v_call: TRBV18; cdr3_aa: CASSPPGGGFQETQYF
clone_size: NA; d_call: TRBD2; v_call: TRBV11-1; cdr3_aa: CASSGPGLADRTQYF
clone_size: NA; d_call: NA; v_call: TRBV2; cdr3_aa: CASSERETQYF
clone_size: few; d_call: NA; v_call: TRBV29-1; cdr3_aa: CSVEKRGTQYF
clone_size: few; d_call: NA; v_call: TRBV11-2; cdr3_aa: CASSFRAPGELFF
clone_size: NA; d_call: NA; v_call: TRBV6-5; cdr3_aa: CASSSGPAGLSNQPQHF
clone_size: NA; d_call: NA; v_call: TRBV30; cdr3_aa: CALTSLGWADTQYF
clone_size: many; d_call: NA; v_call: TRBV5-6; cdr3_aa: CASRPFGQGGETQYF
clone_size: many; d_call: NA; v_call: TRBV7-2; cdr3_aa: CASSSQGIEQFF
clone_size: many; d_call: TRBD2; v_call: TRBV23-1; cdr3_aa: CASSPSGGEDNEQFF
clone_size: few; d_call: NA; v_call: TRBV7-2; cdr3_aa: CASSLYGYTF
clone_size: NA; d_call: TRBD1; v_call: TRBV9; cdr3_aa: CASSVSDRVDIQYF
clone_size: many; d_call: NA; v_call: TRBV18; cdr3_aa: CASSPMIETQYF
clone_size: NA; d_call: NA; v_call: TRBV18; cdr3_aa: CASSPGSGRETQYF
clone_size: NA; d_call: NA; v_call: TRBV20-1; cdr3_aa: CSARDQEGGNEQFF
clone_size: NA; d_call: NA; v_call: TRBV7-9; cdr3_aa: CASSPPAGAYEQYF
clone_size: NA; d_call: NA; v_call: TRBV15; cdr3_aa: CATSRTGNTEAFF
clone_size: once; d_call: TRBD1; v_call: TRBV7-8; cdr3_aa: CASSSYETGTDGYTF
clone_size: few; d_call: NA; v_call: TRBV9; cdr3_aa: CASSYRRFDTQYF